This TCR beta chain was observed in a study of identical twins. Study-level findings and limits: Zero-insertion analyses could be partly confounded by invariant MAIT and iNKT cells. Insertions ran lower in abundant cord blood beta clonotypes, though not in memory repertoires.

The CDR3 has 14 residues. Germline V gene data show CDR1 as DFQATT and CDR2 as SNEGSKA (reference sequence). The V and J ends lost 3 bases and 4 bases respectively, with 16 bases between them. This clonotype was seen only a few times. Its antigen is as yet unknown. TCRdb ran MiXCR on the 5' RACE reads and lists one entry per CDR3 protein. Here the sample spans about 720,000 distinct CDR3 sequences, 18% being singletons. The same data also contributed to another study, on T cells expressing NK-cell markers. That source reports: Obtained from sorted CD3+CD56+NKG2C+, CD3+CD56+NKG2C- and CD3+CD56-NKG2C+ T cells were the TCR beta repertoires. Also leading the CD3+CD56-NKG2C+ fraction in a handful of donors were these clonotypes.

The TCR sequence derives from a woman between 18 and 29 years old in good health. The gene calls are TRBV20-1 and TRBJ2-7; TRBD2 might be the D (7 bases). Sequenced input: PBMCs. The CDR3 coding sequence is TGCAGTGCTAGTGGTGGGGGGGCTATGTACGAGCAGTACTTC. Translation: CSASGGGAMYEQYF.